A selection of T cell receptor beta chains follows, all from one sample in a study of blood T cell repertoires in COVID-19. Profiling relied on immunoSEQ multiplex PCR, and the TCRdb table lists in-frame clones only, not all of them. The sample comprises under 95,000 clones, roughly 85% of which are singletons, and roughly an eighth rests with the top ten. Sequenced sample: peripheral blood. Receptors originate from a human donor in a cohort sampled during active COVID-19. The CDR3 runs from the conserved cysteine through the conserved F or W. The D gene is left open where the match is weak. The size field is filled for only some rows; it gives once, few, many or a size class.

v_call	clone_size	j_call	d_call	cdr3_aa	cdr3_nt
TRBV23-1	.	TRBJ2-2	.	CASSHQELFF	TGCGCCAGCAGTCATCAAGAGCTGTTTTTT
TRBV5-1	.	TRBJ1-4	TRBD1	CASSAQQGGDEKLFF	TGCGCCAGCAGCGCCCAACAGGGGGGGGATGAAAAACTGTTTTTT
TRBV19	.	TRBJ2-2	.	CASRINAGATGELFF	TGTGCCAGTAGAATCAACGCAGGGGCCACCGGGGAGCTGTTTTTT
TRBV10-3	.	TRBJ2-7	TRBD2	CAISEKASGSNEQYF	TGTGCCATCAGCGAAAAGGCTAGCGGGAGCAACGAGCAGTACTTC
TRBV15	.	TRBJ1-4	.	CATSTFGWTASEKLFF	TGTGCCACCAGCACCTTTGGATGGACAGCTTCTGAAAAACTGTTTTTT
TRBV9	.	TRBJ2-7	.	CASSARARGGQYF	TGTGCCAGCAGCGCCCGAGCCAGGGGCGGGCAGTACTTC
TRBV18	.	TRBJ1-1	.	CASSPILRQRDTEAFF	TGTGCCAGCTCACCAATATTGCGTCAGAGGGACACTGAAGCTTTCTTT
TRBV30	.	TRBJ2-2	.	CAWSVSGNTGELFF	TGTGCCTGGAGTGTTTCGGGGAACACCGGGGAGCTGTTTTTT
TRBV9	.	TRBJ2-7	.	CASSVTAESYEQYF	TGTGCCAGCAGCGTGACAGCTGAATCCTACGAGCAGTACTTC
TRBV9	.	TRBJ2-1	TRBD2	CASSVDLGTSGSYAYNEQFF	TGTGCCAGCAGCGTAGACCTCGGGACTAGCGGGAGTTATGCCTACAATGAGCAGTTCTTC
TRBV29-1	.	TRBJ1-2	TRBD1	CSVVGDRTNYGYTF	TGCAGCGTTGTGGGGGACAGGACTAACTATGGCTACACCTTC
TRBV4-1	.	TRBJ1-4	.	CASQVGATNEKLFF	TGCGCCAGCCAAGTTGGAGCAACTAATGAAAAACTGTTTTTT
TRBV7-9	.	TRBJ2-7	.	CASSLSNRDEQYF	TGTGCCAGCAGCTTATCCAACAGGGACGAGCAGTACTTC
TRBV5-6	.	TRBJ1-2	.	CASSLYAGDYGYTF	TGTGCCAGCAGCTTGTATGCCGGGGACTATGGCTACACCTTC
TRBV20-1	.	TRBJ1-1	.	CSASRRDRGDTEAFF	TGCAGTGCTAGTCGTCGGGATCGGGGGGACACTGAAGCTTTCTTT
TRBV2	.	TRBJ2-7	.	CASSVYQMYEQYF	TGTGCCAGCAGTGTGTACCAGATGTACGAGCAGTACTTC
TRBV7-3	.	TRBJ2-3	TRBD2	CASSLQTSGTDTQYF	TGTGCCAGCAGCTTACAAACTAGCGGCACAGATACGCAGTATTTT
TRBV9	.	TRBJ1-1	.	CASSVAGRGLNTEAFF	TGTGCCAGCAGCGTAGCGGGCAGGGGTTTGAACACTGAAGCTTTCTTT
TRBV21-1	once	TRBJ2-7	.	CASSKKGQDFYEQYF	TGTGCCAGCAGCAAAAAGGGACAGGATTTCTACGAGCAGTACTTC
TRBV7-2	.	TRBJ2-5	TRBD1	CASSSSGTGEETQYF	TGTGCCAGCAGCTCATCCGGGACAGGGGAAGAGACCCAGTACTTC
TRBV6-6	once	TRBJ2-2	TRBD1	CASSYSRGSEGELFF	TGTGCCAGCAGTTACTCCAGGGGGTCCGAGGGGGAGCTGTTTTTT
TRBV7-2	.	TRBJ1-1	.	CASSKRLNTEAFF	TGTGCCAGCAGCAAACGACTCAACACTGAAGCTTTCTTT
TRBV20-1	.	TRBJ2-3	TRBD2	CSVQAGRTQYF	TGCAGTGTCCAAGCGGGGCGTACGCAGTATTTT
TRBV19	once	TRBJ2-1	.	CASSIGSSRSSYNEQFF	TGTGCCAGTAGTATCGGCAGTAGCCGCAGCTCCTACAATGAGCAGTTCTTC
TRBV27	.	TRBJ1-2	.	CASTPQAGEYGYTF	TGTGCCAGCACCCCTCAGGCAGGGGAGTATGGCTACACCTTC
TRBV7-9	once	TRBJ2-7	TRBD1	CASSDQGAPPYEQYF	TGTGCCAGCAGCGACCAGGGGGCGCCGCCCTACGAGCAGTACTTC
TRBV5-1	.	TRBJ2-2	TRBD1	CASSLAAEQGSGELFF	TGCGCCAGCAGCTTGGCAGCGGAACAGGGGTCAGGGGAGCTGTTTTTT
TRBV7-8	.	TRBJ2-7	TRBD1	CASSKKMTGSNYEQYF	TGTGCCAGCAGCAAAAAGATGACAGGGAGCAACTACGAGCAGTACTTC
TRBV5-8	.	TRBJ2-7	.	CASSPTTVLSYEQYF	TGTGCCAGCAGCCCTACGACAGTACTTTCCTACGAGCAGTACTTC
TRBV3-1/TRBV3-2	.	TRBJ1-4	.	CASSQDRRRHQGANEKLFF	TGTGCCAGCAGCCAAGACCGCCGCCGGCACCAGGGTGCCAATGAAAAACTGTTTTTT
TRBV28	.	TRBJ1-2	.	CASSLEFQGANYGYTF	TGTGCCAGCAGTTTAGAGTTCCAGGGTGCAAACTATGGCTACACCTTC
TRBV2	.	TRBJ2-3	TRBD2	CASSGAGGGTDTQYF	TGTGCCAGCAGTGGAGCGGGGGGAGGCACAGATACGCAGTATTTT
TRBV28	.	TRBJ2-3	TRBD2	CASRRTSGGGTQYF	TGTGCCAGCAGACGGACTAGCGGGGGAGGTACGCAGTATTTT
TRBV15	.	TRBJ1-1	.	CATSRGQNTEAFF	TGTGCCACCAGCAGAGGACAGAACACTGAAGCTTTCTTT
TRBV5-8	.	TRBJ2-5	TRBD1	CASSPGLGQGAVWETQYF	TGTGCCAGCAGCCCGGGCCTTGGACAGGGGGCGGTTTGGGAGACCCAGTACTTC
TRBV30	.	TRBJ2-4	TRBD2	CAWSVPRAGKNIQYF	TGTGCCTGGAGTGTACCCAGAGCGGGGAAAAACATTCAGTACTTC
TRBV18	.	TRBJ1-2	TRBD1	CASSPTRQGVVFTYGYTF	TGTGCCAGCTCACCAACTCGGCAGGGGGTAGTGTTTACCTATGGCTACACCTTC
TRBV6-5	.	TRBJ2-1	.	CASNLQPDNEQFF	TGTGCCAGCAACTTGCAACCCGACAATGAGCAGTTCTTC
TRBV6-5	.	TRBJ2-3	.	CASTTPTGTPTQYF	TGTGCCAGCACCACCCCCACAGGGACCCCTACGCAGTATTTT
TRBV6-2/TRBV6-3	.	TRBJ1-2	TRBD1	CASSYPPTGTFGGYTF	TGTGCCAGCAGTTACCCCCCGACAGGGACTTTCGGTGGCTACACCTTC
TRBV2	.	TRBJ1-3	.	CASTIVVSGNTIYF	TGTGCCAGCACTATAGTGGTCTCTGGAAACACCATATATTTT
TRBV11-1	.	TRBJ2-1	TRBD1	CASSFSRQGVGNEQFF	TGTGCCAGCAGCTTTAGCCGACAGGGGGTTGGCAATGAGCAGTTCTTC
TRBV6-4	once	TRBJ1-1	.	CATDRENTEAFF	TGTGCCACGGACAGAGAGAACACTGAAGCTTTCTTT
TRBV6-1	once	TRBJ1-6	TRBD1	CASTERDRVSSPLHF	TGTGCCAGCACTGAAAGGGACAGGGTCTCTTCACCCCTCCACTTT
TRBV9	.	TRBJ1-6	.	CASSVRDSRDSPLHF	TGTGCCAGCAGCGTCCGAGACAGTAGGGATTCACCCCTCCACTTT
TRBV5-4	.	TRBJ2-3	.	CASSLEQVDTQYF	TGTGCCAGCAGCTTAGAACAGGTAGATACGCAGTATTTT
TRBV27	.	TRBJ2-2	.	CASSSDRGDTGELFF	TGTGCCAGCAGTTCGGACCGGGGAGACACCGGGGAGCTGTTTTTT
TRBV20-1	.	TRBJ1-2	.	CSARTVEIYTF	TGCAGTGCTAGAACAGTAGAGATCTACACCTTC
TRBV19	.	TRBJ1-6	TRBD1	CATARDRGNSPLHF	TGTGCCACTGCCCGGGACAGGGGCAATTCACCCCTCCACTTT
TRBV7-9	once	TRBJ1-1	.	CASTQREGDGTEAFF	TGTGCCAGCACCCAACGGGAGGGGGATGGAACTGAAGCTTTCTTT
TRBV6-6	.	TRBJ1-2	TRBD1	CASSYSVRGNYGYTF	TGTGCCAGCAGTTACTCAGTCAGGGGGAACTATGGCTACACCTTC
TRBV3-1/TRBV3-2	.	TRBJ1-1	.	CASGPLRRTEAFF	TGTGCCAGCGGCCCTCTCCGGCGGACTGAAGCTTTCTTT
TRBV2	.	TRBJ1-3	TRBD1	CASSRQGGGAGNTIYF	TGTGCCAGCAGCAGACAGGGGGGAGGGGCTGGAAACACCATATATTTT
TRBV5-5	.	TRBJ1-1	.	CASSLAAGLAEAFF	TGTGCCAGCAGCTTGGCCGCAGGGCTTGCTGAAGCTTTCTTT
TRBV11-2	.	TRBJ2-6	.	CASSFRDKGYSGANVLTF	TGTGCCAGCAGCTTCCGGGACAAGGGTTACTCTGGGGCCAACGTCCTGACTTTC
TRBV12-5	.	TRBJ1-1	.	CASGLESGGARAEAFF	TGTGCTAGTGGTTTGGAATCGGGGGGGGCTAGGGCTGAAGCTTTCTTT
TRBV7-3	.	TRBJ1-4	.	CASSLSKIEPFREKLFF	TGTGCCAGCAGCTTAAGTAAGATCGAGCCCTTTCGTGAAAAACTGTTTTTT